This TCR beta chain was observed in a study of immune heterogeneity within non-small cell lung tumors. About the study: There was 1 tumor not otherwise specified, along with some 11 non-squamous carcinomas and 4 squamous cell carcinomas.

Trimming took off 7 bases at V and 3 bases at J, with 13 bases between the two ends. Germline CDR1 reads LNHDA; CDR2 reads SQIVND (reference sequence). There are 14 residues in the CDR3. TCR beta CDR3 was amplified by multiplex PCR, first round around 10 cycles, 32 V and 13 J primers. TCRdb used MiXCR to reprocess the multiplex PCR reads, holding one entry per CDR3 protein. The sample lists around 30,000 distinct CDR3 sequences; around 28% were seen once. Bulk tumor genomic DNA, roughly 540 ng per sample, was the template. Taken during surgery, several biopsies per primary tumor were spaced as far apart as possible within the tumor mass. Patients had untreated, newly diagnosed non-small cell lung cancer and underwent curative surgery. The study drew donors from newly diagnosed non-small cell lung cancer patients having surgery with curative intent. Findings of the study overall: Recurring identical dominant CDR3 beta clonotypes were observed across tumor sites within a patient, together with site-unique high-frequency clones. Clonotypes of T-cell receptor beta found at high frequency were largely distinct between individual patients.

Of note for this clonotype: Antigen: not known. A much more abundant neighbour one base away suggests this may be a read error.

Sequencing input: lung tumor tissue. The chain is built from TRBV19 and TRBJ1-3; D uncertain. The receptor was isolated from a man aged 40-49 years with non-small cell lung cancer. CDR3 amino acids: CASKRGDYGNTIYF. The CDR3 DNA reads as TGTGCCAGTAAACGGGGAGACTATGGAAACACCATATATTTT.